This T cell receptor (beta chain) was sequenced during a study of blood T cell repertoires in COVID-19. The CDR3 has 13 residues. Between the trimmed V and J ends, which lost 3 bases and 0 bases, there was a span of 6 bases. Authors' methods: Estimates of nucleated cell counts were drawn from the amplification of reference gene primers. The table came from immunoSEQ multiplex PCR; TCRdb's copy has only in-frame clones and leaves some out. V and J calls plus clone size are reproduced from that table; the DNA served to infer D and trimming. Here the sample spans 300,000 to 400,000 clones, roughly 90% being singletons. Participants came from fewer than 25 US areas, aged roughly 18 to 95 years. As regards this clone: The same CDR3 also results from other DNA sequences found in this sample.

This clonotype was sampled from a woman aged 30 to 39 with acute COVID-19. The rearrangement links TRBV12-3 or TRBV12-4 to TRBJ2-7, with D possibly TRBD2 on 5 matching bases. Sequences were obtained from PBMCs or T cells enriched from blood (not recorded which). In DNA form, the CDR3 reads TGTGCCAGCAGTTTGGGGAGCTCCTACGAGCAGTACTTC. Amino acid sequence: CASSLGSSYEQYF.